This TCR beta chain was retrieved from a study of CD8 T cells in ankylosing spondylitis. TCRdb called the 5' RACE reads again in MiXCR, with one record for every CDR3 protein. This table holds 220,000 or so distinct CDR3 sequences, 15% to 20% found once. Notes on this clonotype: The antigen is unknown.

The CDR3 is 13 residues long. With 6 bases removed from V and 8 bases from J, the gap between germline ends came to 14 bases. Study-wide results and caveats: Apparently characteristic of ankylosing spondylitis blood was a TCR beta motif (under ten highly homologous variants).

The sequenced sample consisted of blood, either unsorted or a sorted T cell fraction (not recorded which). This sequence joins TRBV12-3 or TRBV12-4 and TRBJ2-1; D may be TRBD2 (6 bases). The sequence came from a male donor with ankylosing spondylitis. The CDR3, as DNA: TGTGCCAGCAGCCCCCCTGCGGGATATGAGCAGTTCTTC. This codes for CASSPPAGYEQFF.